This T cell receptor beta chain was captured in a study of blood T cell repertoires in COVID-19. Study details: The origin of the acute and convalescent COVID-19 samples was the United States, Italy and Spain. T cells, B-cell-depleted T cells, or PBMCs supplied cDNA or gDNA.

Germline-derived CDR1 and CDR2 are SGHTA and FQGNSA. The CDR3 sequence is 16 residues long. The trim removed 5 bases at V and 3 bases at J, leaving 8 bases unmatched. Sequencing was performed with immunoSEQ multiplex PCR; in TCRdb, only in-frame clones are kept and a portion is missing. The repertoire includes under 75,000 clones, approximately 88% of them detected once, and approximately 2.5% sits in the top ten. This receptor was taken from a human donor in a cohort sampled during active COVID-19. The gene calls are TRBV7-2 and TRBJ1-4; 8 nucleotides align to TRBD1. The source material was peripheral blood. CDR3 bases: TGTGCCAGCAGCCAACACTCACAGGGGGCTAATGAAAAACTGTTTTTT. This codes for CASSQHSQGANEKLFF.